Following are 23 T cell receptor beta chains from one sample sequenced in a study of T cell responses to AZD1222 COVID-19 vaccine. Method: immunoSEQ multiplex PCR; TCRdb's copy keeps in-frame clones and lacks some. Seen here are tens of thousands of clones, 86% observed once, and the top ten hold around 9.6%. The sample was peripheral blood, taken on day 0 of AZD1222 vaccination. Receptors were obtained from an adult in good health.

The V call is TRBV20-1, the J call TRBJ2-4; D not resolved. This CDR3 is built from 10 residues. The germline gives CDR1 DFQATT, CDR2 SNEGSKA (reference sequence). Between the trimmed V and J ends, which lost 5 bases and 8 bases, there was a span of 7 bases. The DNA of the CDR3 is TGCAGTGCTGCCCGGTACATTCAGTACTTC. It translates to CSAARYIQYF.

This clone was seen a single time. The chain links TRBV15 to TRBJ1-2; possible D gene TRBD1, 6 bases. Trimming cost V 1 base and J 0 bases, with 12 bases left between them. Germline V lookup: CDR1 LNHNV, CDR2 YYDKDF (reference sequence). The CDR3 covers 16 residues. The CDR3 DNA reads TGTGCCACCAGCAGAGGAGGGGGTTCCGCTAACTATGGCTACACCTTC. Protein product: CATSRGGGSANYGYTF. The variable domain in full, completed from reference TRBV15 and TRBJ1-2, reads DAMVIQNPRYQVTQFGKPVTLSCSQTLNHNVMYWYQQKSSQAPKLLFHYYDKDFNNEADTPDNFQSRRPNTSFCFLDIRSPGLGDTAMYLCATSRGGGSANYGYTFGSGTRLTVV.

The chain recombines TRBV19 with TRBJ2-5; TRBD1 aligns across 8 bases. The CDR3 consists of 13 residues. Trimming removed 7 bases from V and 2 bases from J; junction bases left unmatched: 3. Germline-derived CDR1 and CDR2 are LNHDA and SQIVND (reference sequence). CDR3 residues: CASNGQGQETQYF. The CDR3 nucleotides read TGTGCCAGTAACGGACAGGGACAAGAGACCCAGTACTTC.

The chain is built from TRBV11-3 and TRBJ2-7; 10 nucleotides agree with TRBD1. Germline V gene sequence: CDR1 SGHNT, CDR2 YENEEA. The V gene end was trimmed by 5 bases and the J gene end by 5 bases; junction bases not matched to a gene: 3. There are 13 residues in the CDR3. The CDR3 coding sequence is TGTGCCAGCAGCCGAGGACAGGGGGACGAGCAGTACTTC. Its protein product is CASSRGQGDEQYF.

The chain links TRBV7-2 to TRBJ2-7; the D gene is possibly TRBD1 (5 bases). Trimming took 0 bases from V and 0 from J, leaving 12 bases between them. This CDR3 region has 16 residues. Germline lookup yields CDR1 SGHTA and CDR2 FQGNSA. The CDR3 nucleotides read TGTGCCAGCAGCTTAGCTGCGACAGCGAGCTCCTACGAGCAGTACTTC. Translating gives CASSLAATASSYEQYF.

This clone was observed a handful of times. This chain joins TRBV30 and TRBJ1-1; unclear D gene. V was cut by 2 bases and J by 1 base, with 8 bases left in between. From germline, CDR1 is GTSNPN and CDR2 SVGIG (reference sequence). The CDR3 spans 13 residues. In DNA, the CDR3 is TGTGCCTGGAGTCTGCAGTCGAACACTGAAGCTTTCTTT. Its protein product is CAWSLQSNTEAFF.

This clone was recorded only once. The rearrangement joins TRBV28 to TRBJ1-1; 7 bases are shared with TRBD1. Trimming removed 3 bases from V and 4 bases from J; junction bases left unmatched: 8. This CDR3 is 15 amino acids long. Germline loops: CDR1 MDHEN, CDR2 SYDVKM. CDR3 amino acids: CASSLRQGGPTEAFF. The CDR3 DNA follows: TGTGCCAGCAGTTTGCGACAGGGAGGTCCCACTGAAGCTTTCTTT.

The V gene is TRBV19, the J gene TRBJ2-4, with 8 positions matching TRBD2. V lost 5 bases and J lost 0; bases outside the gene matches: 18. Germline assignment: CDR1 LNHDA and CDR2 SQIVND (reference sequence). This CDR3 has 20 residues. CDR3 bases: TGTGCCAGTAGTCACTGGCTTCAACCACTTAGCGGGGTAGCCAAAAACATTCAGTACTTC. Translating it yields CASSHWLQPLSGVAKNIQYF. Using reference TRBV19 and TRBJ2-4 for the parts outside the CDR3, the full variable domain is DGGITQSPKYLFRKEGQNVTLSCEQNLNHDAMYWYRQDPGQGLRLIYYSQIVNDFQKGDIAEGYSVSREKKESFPLTVTSAQKNPTAFYLCASSHWLQPLSGVAKNIQYFGAGTRLSVL.

V usage is TRBV3-1 (or the pseudogene TRBV3-2) and J usage is TRBJ2-7; a weak D match, TRBD2 (5 bases). Trimming left V 1 base short and J 3 bases short, with 13 bases between. CDR1 and CDR2 from the germline V gene are LGHDT and YNNKEL (reference sequence). The CDR3 covers 15 residues. The CDR3 spells CASSQGLAANYEQYF. In DNA, the CDR3 is TGTGCCAGCAGCCAAGGGCTAGCAGCGAACTACGAGCAGTACTTC.

This chain connects TRBV4-1 to TRBJ1-1; 9 bases fit TRBD1. This CDR3 is 14 amino acids long. The V gene end was trimmed by 4 bases and the J gene end by 6 bases; junction bases not matched to a gene: 6. Germline assignment: CDR1 MGHRA and CDR2 YSYEKL. CDR3 protein: CASSPRDRDAEAFF. The CDR3 DNA is TGCGCCAGCAGCCCCCGGGACAGGGACGCTGAAGCTTTCTTT.

V is TRBV4-2 and J is TRBJ2-7; possible D gene TRBD2, 6 bases. Germline CDR1 and CDR2: LGHNA and YNFKEQ. V lost 0 bases and J lost 2, with 17 bases in between. This CDR3 has 17 amino acids. The CDR3 region is CASSQETLATATYEQYF. For the CDR3, the DNA is TGTGCCAGCAGCCAAGAAACACTAGCTACAGCTACCTACGAGCAGTACTTC.

The chain uses TRBV11-3 and TRBJ2-7; 8 bases fit TRBD1. This CDR3 is built from 14 residues. Germline V gives CDR1 SGHNT, CDR2 YENEEA. Germline trimming cut 3 bases from V and 5 bases from J; bases unmatched to any gene: 6. CDR3 protein: CASSFGTGGHEQYF. CDR3 nucleotides: TGTGCCAGCAGCTTCGGGACAGGAGGGCACGAGCAGTACTTC.

The CDR3 coding sequence is TGTGCCTGGAGCACGACAGGGAACGAGCAGTACTTC. This encodes CAWSTTGNEQYF. This chain links TRBV30 with TRBJ2-7; 7 positions agree with TRBD1. V lost 3 bases to trimming and J lost 5 bases; unmatched junction nucleotides: 4. CDR3 size: 12 residues. Germline-derived CDR1 and CDR2 are GTSNPN and SVGIG (reference sequence).

This clone was seen only a few times. The gene calls are TRBV27 and TRBJ2-7, with D uncertain. Germline CDR1 MNHEY, CDR2 SMNVEV (reference sequence). Trimming took 3 bases from V and 0 from J, leaving 9 bases between them. The CDR3 is made up of 14 amino acids. As DNA, the CDR3 is TGTGCCAGCAGTTTTCGATGGAGCTCCTACGAGCAGTACTTC. It codes for CASSFRWSSYEQYF.

This clone was observed a few times. The chain couples TRBV30 to TRBJ1-2, with D unresolved. Between the trimmed V and J ends, which lost 3 bases and 6 bases, there was a span of 17 bases. Germline lookup yields CDR1 GTSNPN and CDR2 SVGIG (reference sequence). The CDR3 has 14 amino acids. In nucleotides, the CDR3 is TGTGCCTGGAGAGCCTCTACAGACTGGGATGGCTACACCTTC. Amino acid sequence: CAWRASTDWDGYTF. Complete variable domain (other parts from reference TRBV30 and TRBJ1-2): SQTIHQWPATLVQPVGSPLSLECTVEGTSNPNLYWYRQAAGRGLQLLFYSVGIGQISSEVPQNLSASRPQDRQFILSSKKLLLSDSGFYLCAWRASTDWDGYTFGSGTRLTVV.

The sample holds one count of this clone. The chain carries TRBV6-5 and TRBJ2-3, with 7 positions matching TRBD2. Germline assignment: CDR1 MNHEY and CDR2 SVGAGI. Trimming took 10 bases from V and 5 from J; bases not matched to a gene: 15. The CDR3 consists of 15 residues. CDR3 in DNA: TGTGCCACCTTCATCCTCACTAGCGCGCGAGATACGCAGTATTTT. It yields the protein CATFILTSARDTQYF.

This chain joins TRBV4-1 and TRBJ2-3; 11 bases are a match to TRBD2. This CDR3 is 15 amino acids long. From germline, CDR1 is MGHRA and CDR2 YSYEKL. With V trimmed by 0 bases and J by 7 bases, 3 bases remained unmatched. The CDR3 DNA follows: TGCGCCAGCAGCCAAGAGCTAGCGGGGGGTTATACGCAGTATTTT. It specifies CASSQELAGGYTQYF.

This rearrangement joins TRBV30 to TRBJ1-4, with D perhaps TRBD1 (6 bases). The germline gives CDR1 GTSNPN, CDR2 SVGIG (reference sequence). This CDR3 is 14 amino acids long. With 5 bases removed from V and 8 bases from J, the gap between germline ends came to 18 bases. This chain's CDR3 is CAWRRQVGGEKLFF. The CDR3 DNA reads TGTGCCTGGCGCAGACAGGTCGGGGGCGAAAAACTGTTTTTT.

The rearrangement links TRBV14 to TRBJ2-3; 8 nucleotides match TRBD1. Unmatched junction bases numbered 14, after V lost 2 bases and J lost 7 bases. The CDR3 covers 17 residues. Per the germline V gene, CDR1 is SGHDN and CDR2 is FVKESK. CDR3 DNA sequence: TGTGCCAGCAGCCAATTTATTGTAGGGACAGGTTTTTATACGCAGTATTTT. This gives the protein CASSQFIVGTGFYTQYF.

The chain employs TRBV7-2 and TRBJ2-5; D gene unclear. Germline V gives CDR1 SGHTA, CDR2 FQGNSA. The CDR3 is 15 amino acids. The V gene lost 1 base and the J gene lost 5 bases, with 14 bases spanning the gap. As DNA, the CDR3 is TGTGCCAGCAGCTTAGGGCACGCGAGGATCGAGACCCAGTACTTC. It translates to CASSLGHARIETQYF.

The chain uses TRBV12-3 or TRBV12-4 and TRBJ1-1; D gene uncertain. CDR3 length: 10 amino acids. The V gene lost 9 bases and the J gene lost 4 bases, with 6 bases spanning the gap. This chain's CDR3 is CASRGTEAFF. The CDR3 nucleotides are TGTGCCAGTCGGGGCACTGAAGCTTTCTTT.

There are a few counts of this clone. The rearrangement joins TRBV28 to TRBJ2-1; 12 bases map to TRBD2. This CDR3 is built from 18 residues. Trimming cost V 4 bases and J 4 bases; bases outside gene matches: 11. Germline CDR1 reads MDHEN; CDR2 reads SYDVKM. CDR3 coding DNA: TGTGCCAGCAGTTCCCCTCTAGCGGGAGGGGTGGGGTACAATGAGCAGTTCTTC. It yields the protein CASSSPLAGGVGYNEQFF.

The chain employs TRBV7-2 and TRBJ2-1, with D perhaps matching TRBD1 (5 bases). Germline V CDR1 and CDR2: SGHTA, FQGNSA. The CDR3 has 16 residues. The V gene lost 0 bases and the J gene lost 0 bases, with 9 bases spanning the gap. The CDR3 DNA follows: TGTGCCAGCAGCTTAGCGCTGGGGCTCTCCTACAATGAGCAGTTCTTC. Translating it yields CASSLALGLSYNEQFF.